The rows below give T cell receptor beta chains drawn from one sample of a study of control samples from healthy donors and cancer patients. TCRdb keeps only in-frame clones here, not all; method: immunoSEQ multiplex PCR. Here the sample spans some 71,000 clones, over 75% being singletons. Sequencing was performed on PBMCs. These receptors originate from a woman aged 45-65 years with colorectal cancer. Both conserved end residues are trimmed from each CDR3.

TRBJ1-2 | TRBV28 | ASTQRYLGGYT
TRBJ1-4 | TRBV19 | ASSGQAATNEKLF
TRBJ1-3 | TRBV9 | ASRPDTGDIENTIY
TRBJ2-7 | TRBV3-1/TRBV3-2 | ASSLEGEQY
TRBJ2-5 | TRBV6-5 | ASTGTWGTQY
TRBJ1-4 | TRBV6-6 | ASSYGRQGNEKLF
TRBJ2-3 | TRBV14 | ASSQATYWDSDTQY
TRBJ2-1 | TRBV19 | ASSIWEEPYNEQF
TRBJ1-1 | TRBV9 | ASSVGRRNTEAF
TRBJ2-1 | TRBV19 | ASSAGVRSYNEQF
TRBJ2-1 | TRBV5-1 | ASSLGSGRAGVYYNEQF
TRBJ1-1 | TRBV6-5 | ASGGPRTEAF
TRBJ1-2 | TRBV5-1 | ASSLGSPQPTYGYT
TRBJ1-1 | TRBV5-1 | ASSLEQGVIEAL
TRBJ2-5 | TRBV4-1 | ASSQHRKTGDAYKAQY
TRBJ1-6 | TRBV5-1 | ASRGGGSYNSPLH
TRBJ2-7 | TRBV3-1/TRBV3-2 | ASSPLSASSYEQY
TRBJ2-1 | TRBV14 | ASSQVGGRTLGEQF
TRBJ2-2 | TRBV11-3 | ASSLHTGELF
TRBJ1-1 | TRBV3-1/TRBV3-2 | ASSLGLDTEAF
TRBJ1-1 | TRBV7-8 | ASRLDRGGEAF
TRBJ1-6 | TRBV9 | ASSRTPEVEFSPLH
TRBJ2-3 | TRBV7-9 | ASSFSTDTQY
TRBJ2-1 | TRBV29-1 | SVGGGRDGYNEQF
TRBJ2-1 | TRBV6-5 | ASRGDLFNEQF
TRBJ2-7 | TRBV6-5 | ASRGPGYEQY
TRBJ2-6 | TRBV10-3 | AISESRGAEPGANVLT
TRBJ1-2 | TRBV20-1 | SATTNYGYT
TRBJ1-1 | TRBV9 | ASSSRQGHTEAF
TRBJ1-4 | TRBV2 | ASSEAGDVDSEKLF
TRBJ1-1 | TRBV6-1 | ASRGQGAGTEAF
TRBJ2-5 | TRBV11-3 | ASSAGSGRAAEETQY
TRBJ2-7 | TRBV5-6 | ASSLSGVSYEQY
TRBJ2-7 | TRBV18 | ASSAGTDTYEQY
TRBJ2-2 | TRBV29-1 | SVRLAENTGELF
TRBJ1-2 | TRBV5-5 | ASSLVGGDGYT
TRBJ2-5 | TRBV9 | ASSALAEQETQY
TRBJ2-2 | TRBV19 | ASNDGLEGTGELF
TRBJ2-5 | TRBV6-5 | ASSVSGTWETQY
TRBJ2-1 | TRBV6-5 | ASSRGTVGRDEQF
TRBJ2-1 | TRBV12-3/TRBV12-4 | ASSDRDGEQF
TRBJ2-1 | TRBV7-8 | ASSPGTSGAEYYSEQF
TRBJ1-2 | TRBV20-1 | SASRGIDYT
TRBJ2-5 | TRBV5-1 | ASREPGQGGETQY
TRBJ1-2 | TRBV30 | AWSAGRNYGYT
TRBJ2-5 | TRBV6-2/TRBV6-3 | ASSRSGTGIETQY
TRBJ2-5 | TRBV7-9 | ASSYRGLQETQY
TRBJ2-3 | TRBV18 | ASSPAGRGNTDTQY
TRBJ2-7 | TRBV14 | ASSHTGGIQY
TRBJ2-1 | TRBV10-1 | ASSEASGSNNEQF
TRBJ2-3 | TRBV2 | ASSVRGTTDTQY
TRBJ1-4 | TRBV3-1/TRBV3-2 | ASSQAPGQGEKLF
TRBJ1-6 | TRBV2 | ASSELQGVVNSPLH
TRBJ1-4 | TRBV4-2 | ASSQPGGTKLF
TRBJ2-7 | TRBV30 | AWSVQGNEQY
TRBJ2-3 | TRBV7-2 | ASSLTGTGTDTQY
TRBJ1-1 | TRBV5-6 | ASSLARQRNTEAF
TRBJ1-4 | TRBV28 | ASSPRQQWDEKLF
TRBJ1-1 | TRBV29-1 | SAGDSGGTEAF
TRBJ2-7 | TRBV10-3 | AISGAGLINEQY